This T cell receptor (beta chain) stems from a study of T cell repertoires in cytomegalovirus infection. Study outcomes and limitations: Clonotypes of TCR beta that were HLA-C-restricted and CMV-specific dominated the ex vivo response.

About this clonotype itself: Its antigen is still unknown.

TCRdb re-derived calls from the reads in MiXCR, one entry per CDR3 protein. The data contain some 350,000 distinct CDR3 sequences, 15% to 20% of them seen just once; the ten biggest clones take up about 10%. The clonotype was recovered from a human donor in good health (CMV status not recorded). Some clones in this sample may be carry-over from other donors' samples. Sequenced input: PBMCs.

The CDR3 is CAWSSRAGAGELFF. The CDR3 region has the DNA TGTGCCTGGAGTAGTCGCGCGGGTGCCGGGGAGCTGTTTTTT. The rearrangement links TRBV30 to TRBJ2-2, with a tentative D call TRBD2 (5 bases). Trimming stripped 2 bases from V and 6 bases from J, with 13 bases between. This CDR3 region has 14 residues. From germline, CDR1 is GTSNPN and CDR2 SVGIG (reference sequence).